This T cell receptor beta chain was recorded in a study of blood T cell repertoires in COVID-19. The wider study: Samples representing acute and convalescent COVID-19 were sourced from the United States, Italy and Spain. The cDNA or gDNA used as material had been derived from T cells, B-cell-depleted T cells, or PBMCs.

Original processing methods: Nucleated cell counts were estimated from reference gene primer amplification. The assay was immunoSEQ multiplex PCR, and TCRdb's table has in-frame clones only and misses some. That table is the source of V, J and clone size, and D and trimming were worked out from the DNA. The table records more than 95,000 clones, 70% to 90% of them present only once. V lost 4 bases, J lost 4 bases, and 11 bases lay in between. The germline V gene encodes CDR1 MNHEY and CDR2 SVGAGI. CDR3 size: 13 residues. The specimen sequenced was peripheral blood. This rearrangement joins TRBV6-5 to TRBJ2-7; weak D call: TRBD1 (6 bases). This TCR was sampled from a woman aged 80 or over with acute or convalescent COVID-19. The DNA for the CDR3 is TGTGCCAGCAGTTCCATCAGGGGTTACGAGCAGTACTTC. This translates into CASSSIRGYEQYF.